One sample yielded the 22 T cell receptor beta chains listed below, sequenced in a study of radiotherapy plus CTLA-4 blockade in lung cancer. The method was immunoSEQ multiplex PCR; TCRdb's version includes in-frame clones alone and lacks a portion of them. This table has about 82,000 clones, 72% appearing once. The sample here was peripheral blood, taken from a patient treated with radiotherapy plus ipilimumab. Source of these receptors: a human donor with non-small cell lung cancer that progressed on radiotherapy plus ipilimumab.

The chain's CDR3 is CASSLGQGTEAFF. The DNA of the CDR3 is TGTGCCAGCAGCCTTGGACAGGGGACTGAAGCTTTCTTT. This sequence joins TRBV7-6 and TRBJ1-1, with 9 nucleotides matching TRBD1. The germline gives CDR1 SGHVS, CDR2 FNYEAQ. The CDR3 has 13 residues. V lost 5 bases to trimming and J lost 5 bases; unmatched junction nucleotides: 3. The entire variable domain, with the rest obtained from reference TRBV7-6 and TRBJ1-1, is as follows: GAGVSQSPRYKVTKRGQDVALRCDPISGHVSLYWYRQALGQGPEFLTYFNYEAQQDKSGLPNDRFSAERPEGSISTLTIQRTEQRDSAMYRCASSLGQGTEAFFGQGTRLTVV.

The chain joins TRBV5-1 to TRBJ2-5; tentatively, D is TRBD1 (6 bases). The CDR3 extends over 14 amino acids. CDR1 is SGHRS, CDR2 YFSETQ, per germline. The germline V and J ends were trimmed by 4 bases and 3 bases, with 13 bases remaining between them. CDR3 residues: CASSLQGNEETQYF. As DNA, the CDR3 is TGCGCCAGCAGCCTCCAGGGGAATGAAGAGACCCAGTACTTC.

This chain connects TRBV7-9 to TRBJ1-1; a weak D match, TRBD1 (5 bases). In germline, CDR1 is SEHNR, CDR2 FQNEAQ (reference sequence). The CDR3 extends over 15 amino acids. V shed 1 base and J shed 0 bases, with 9 bases lying between them. CDR3 sequence: CASSLGGGMNTEAFF. The CDR3 region has the DNA TGTGCCAGCAGCTTAGGCGGGGGAATGAACACTGAAGCTTTCTTT.

This clone has more than one count but fewer than ten. V is TRBV6-5 and J is TRBJ2-2; TRBD1 might be the D (6 bases). CDR3 size: 15 residues. The V end was cut by 2 bases, the J end by 4 bases, with 11 bases between. Germline V gene sequence: CDR1 MNHEY, CDR2 SVGAGI. CDR3 DNA: TGTGCCAGCAGTTACACGAAACAGGGCACCGGGGAGCTGTTTTTT. This translates into CASSYTKQGTGELFF.

The chain carries TRBV13 and TRBJ1-2; D not resolved. V was shortened by 0 bases and J by 4 bases, with 3 bases between the two germline ends. CDR1 is PRHDT and CDR2 is FYEKMQ in the germline V gene (reference sequence). The CDR3 runs 12 residues. The CDR3 region is CASSLGRYGYTF. CDR3 nucleotides: TGTGCCAGCAGCTTAGGACGCTATGGCTACACCTTC.

The rearrangement uses TRBV9 and TRBJ2-6; D unclear. This CDR3 comprises 15 residues. Per the germline V gene, CDR1 is SGDLS and CDR2 is YYNGEE. V lost 3 bases and J 0 bases, leaving 7 bases between the germline ends. CDR3 coding DNA: TGTGCCAGCAGCGGGCTAAACTCTGGGGCCAACGTCCTGACTTTC. As protein: CASSGLNSGANVLTF.

The chain employs TRBV5-1 and TRBJ1-2; a possible D gene is TRBD1 (5 bases). The CDR3 runs to 15 residues. With 1 base removed from V and 1 base from J, the gap between germline ends came to 11 bases. The germline V gene has CDR1 SGHRS and CDR2 YFSETQ. CDR3 bases: TGCGCCAGCAGCTTGTCACAGGTCCTTAACTATGGCTACACCTTC. This sequence encodes CASSLSQVLNYGYTF.

The chain combines TRBV18 with TRBJ1-5, with D uncertain. Germline-derived CDR1 and CDR2 are KGHSH and LQKENI. Trimming shortened V by 3 bases and J by 0 bases, and 12 bases separated the two germline ends. The CDR3 totals 16 residues. CDR3 protein: CASSPREPRSNQPQHF. The CDR3 coding sequence is TGTGCCAGCTCACCCCGGGAGCCGCGTAGCAATCAGCCCCAGCATTTT.

This chain joins TRBV28 and TRBJ1-6; 9 bases are a match to TRBD1. The germline gives CDR1 MDHEN, CDR2 SYDVKM. V trimming: 2 bases; J trimming: 9 bases; junction bases outside the gene matches: 8. The CDR3 sequence is 16 residues long. The CDR3 DNA follows: TGTGCCAGCAGTTTAGTTTTACAGGGGGCTTCTTCACCCCTCCACTTT. Residues: CASSLVLQGASSPLHF.

This clone has more than one count but fewer than ten. For the CDR3, the DNA is TGTGCCAGCAGCTTCCCTGGAAACACCATATATTTT. This codes for CASSFPGNTIYF. The chain has TRBV7-2 and TRBJ1-3, with no clear D. Between the trimmed V and J ends, which lost 3 bases and 2 bases, there was a span of 2 bases. Germline lookup yields CDR1 SGHTA and CDR2 FQGNSA. The length of the CDR3 is 12 residues.

The V gene is TRBV7-6, the J gene TRBJ1-1; D gene ambiguous. CDR3 size: 15 residues. Germline lookup yields CDR1 SGHVS and CDR2 FNYEAQ. The V gene lost 5 bases and the J gene lost 0 bases, with 13 bases spanning the gap. CDR3 nucleotide sequence: TGTGCCAGCAGCCCCTTCCTCGTCCTGAACACTGAAGCTTTCTTT. Residues: CASSPFLVLNTEAFF.

This clone was seen ten or more times. V and J are TRBV13 and TRBJ2-2; TRBD1 agrees at 9 bases. In germline, CDR1 is PRHDT, CDR2 FYEKMQ (reference sequence). The ends lost 6 bases at V and 5 bases at J; junction bases unmatched: 10. The CDR3 is 16 amino acids. As DNA, the CDR3 is TGTGCCAGCAGTAGTTACAGGGGGCTCGGGACCGGGGAGCTGTTTTTT. Translation: CASSSYRGLGTGELFF.

The CDR3 bases are TGTGCCAGCAGGCAAGGGGTTCCGACGTACGAGCAGTACTTC. The encoded protein is CASRQGVPTYEQYF. This chain joins TRBV27 and TRBJ2-7; D possibly corresponds to TRBD1 (5 bases). The CDR3 is 14 amino acids. Germline values: CDR1 MNHEY, CDR2 SMNVEV (reference sequence). The V end lost 6 bases, the J end lost 4 bases, and 16 bases lay between the germline ends.

The chain couples TRBV5-7 to TRBJ2-7; 7 positions match TRBD1. TRBV5-7 is an ORF, and what it does is uncertain. V trimming: 0 bases; J trimming: 11 bases; junction bases outside the gene matches: 5. This CDR3 is built from 12 residues. CDR3 DNA: TGTGCCAGCAGCTTGGACAGGGGTTGGAAGTACTTC. This sequence encodes CASSLDRGWKYF.

The gene calls are TRBV6-1 and TRBJ1-1; D call uncertain. Germline V lookup: CDR1 MNHNS, CDR2 SASEGT. The V and J ends lost 6 bases and 0 bases respectively, with 14 bases between them. The CDR3 loop spans 15 amino acids. The CDR3 is CASRLWREVNTEAFF. In nucleotides, the CDR3 is TGTGCCAGCAGACTGTGGAGGGAGGTGAACACTGAAGCTTTCTTT.

The chain joins TRBV28 to TRBJ2-7, with 9 bases aligning to TRBD1. Germline V CDR1 and CDR2: MDHEN, SYDVKM. The CDR3 runs to 14 residues. V lost 5 bases and J lost 3; bases outside the gene matches: 5. In DNA form, the CDR3 reads TGTGCCAGCAGTCCTAGGACAGGGGACTACGAGCAGTACTTC. Its translation is CASSPRTGDYEQYF.

This clone has only a few counts. The chain couples TRBV5-1 to TRBJ1-1; D may be TRBD1 (5 bases). V lost 4 bases and J 4 bases, leaving 14 bases between the germline ends. The CDR3 runs to 14 residues. Germline-derived CDR1 and CDR2 are SGHRS and YFSETQ. CDR3 protein: CASSPPGTITEAFF. DNA for the CDR3: TGCGCCAGCAGCCCCCCTGGGACGATCACTGAAGCTTTCTTT. The variable domain in full, with the rest retrieved from reference TRBV5-1 and TRBJ1-1, is KAGVTQTPRYLIKTRGQQVTLSCSPISGHRSVSWYQQTPGQGLQFLFEYFSETQRNKGNFPGRFSGRQFSNSRSEMNVSTLELGDSALYLCASSPPGTITEAFFGQGTRLTVV.

This clone was seen a few times. The gene calls are TRBV7-6 and TRBJ2-1; 8 bases agree with TRBD1. CDR1 and CDR2 (germline): SGHVS, FNYEAQ. The CDR3 contains 14 residues. V dropped 3 bases and J dropped 4; count of bases not matched to a gene: 2. CDR3 in amino acids: CASSLTGAYNEQFF. The DNA of the CDR3 is TGTGCCAGCAGCTTGACAGGGGCTTACAATGAGCAGTTCTTC.

The V call is TRBV5-1, the J call TRBJ2-2; D perhaps matches TRBD2 (5 bases). V was cut by 1 base and J by 1 base, with 8 bases left in between. The CDR3 runs 15 residues. Germline V lookup: CDR1 SGHRS, CDR2 YFSETQ. CDR3 amino acids: CASSLSGRNTGELFF. CDR3 coding DNA: TGCGCCAGCAGCTTGTCGGGGAGGAACACCGGGGAGCTGTTTTTT.

V gene TRBV30 combines with J gene TRBJ1-4; 7 bases are shared with TRBD1. J lost 10 bases, V lost 2 bases, and 10 bases had no gene match. The germline CDR1 and CDR2 sequences are GTSNPN and SVGIG (reference sequence). This CDR3 is 14 amino acids long. CDR3 loop: CAWSPRDSRGKLFF. As DNA, the CDR3 is TGTGCCTGGAGTCCCCGGGACAGCCGAGGAAAACTGTTTTTT.

The rearrangement uses TRBV7-8 and TRBJ1-5, with D unresolved. In germline, CDR1 is SGHVS, CDR2 FQNEAQ. The CDR3 contains 17 residues. V lost 4 bases to trimming and J lost 1 base, with 17 bases between them. This chain's CDR3 is CASSSLTGALSNQPQHF. For the CDR3, the DNA is TGTGCCAGCAGCTCCTTAACCGGAGCACTCAGCAATCAGCCCCAGCATTTT.

V usage is TRBV9 and J usage is TRBJ1-5, with D unresolved. CDR1 SGDLS and CDR2 YYNGEE come from the germline V gene. This CDR3 comprises 14 residues. The V gene lost 2 bases and the J gene lost 4 bases, with 10 bases spanning the gap. This chain's CDR3 is CASSVGPINQPQHF. CDR3 nucleotide sequence: TGTGCCAGCAGCGTCGGACCCATAAATCAGCCCCAGCATTTT.